This entry lists 6 T cell receptor beta chains sequenced from one sample in a study of Graves' ophthalmopathy and Graves' hyperthyroidism. RNA served as the template for amplifying TCR beta CDR3 regions. Scientists carried out first-round RT-PCR using HTBI primers and then a second-round multiplex PCR. TCRdb reprocessed the multiplex PCR reads with MiXCR, giving one entry per CDR3 protein. The sample yields over a million distinct CDR3 sequences, about 35% seen once. Sequences were obtained from peripheral blood or thyroid tissue (not recorded which). These receptors originate from an adult man with Graves' hyperthyroidism.

The chain employs TRBV7-6 and TRBJ1-6; 8 bases are shared with TRBD1. After removal of 0 bases from V and 7 bases from J, the junction contained 11 bases not matched to a gene. The CDR3 has 18 amino acids. From germline, CDR1 is SGHVS and CDR2 FNYEAQ. The CDR3 bases are TGTGCCAGCAGCTTAGCGTCCAGGGGGCTGCTGAGGAATTCACCCCTCCACTTT. Amino acid sequence: CASSLASRGLLRNSPLHF.

This chain joins TRBV6-5 and TRBJ2-7; 8 bases align to TRBD1. Losses at the gene ends were 0 bases for V and 6 bases for J; bases not matched to a gene: 10. Per germline, CDR1 MNHEY and CDR2 SVGAGI. The CDR3 loop spans 16 amino acids. The CDR3 sequence: CASSYSRQGASSEQYF. Written as DNA, the CDR3 is TGTGCCAGCAGTTACTCCCGCCAGGGGGCCTCTTCCGAGCAGTACTTC.

The chain combines TRBV5-1 with TRBJ1-3; TRBD1 matches 10 bases. Germline V gene lookup returns CDR1 SGHRS and CDR2 YFSETQ. Trimming removed 3 bases from V and 10 bases from J; junction bases left unmatched: 10. This CDR3 region has 15 residues. CDR3 sequence reads: CASSSGTGERVTIYF. For the CDR3, the DNA is TGCGCCAGCAGCTCCGGGACAGGGGAAAGGGTGACCATATATTTT.

This clonotype has at least ten counts. The CDR3: CSYLFVTSGRETQYF. In DNA form, the CDR3 reads TGCAGCTACTTATTCGTGACTAGCGGGCGGGAGACCCAGTACTTC. J is TRBJ2-5 and V is TRBV29-1, with 10 bases fitting TRBD2. This CDR3 is built from 15 residues. Germline lookup yields CDR1 SQVTM and CDR2 ANQGSEA. J was trimmed by 5 bases and V by 8 bases; bases with no gene match: 14.

The chain uses TRBV4-1 and TRBJ2-5, with 10 positions matching TRBD2. Germline CDR1 and CDR2: MGHRA and YSYEKL. Trimming at V came to 8 bases and at J to 5 bases, leaving 20 bases not matched to a gene. The CDR3 contains 18 residues. CDR3 sequence reads: CASSTGTSGKYSRETQYF. The CDR3 nucleotides are TGCGCCAGCTCAACGGGCACTAGCGGGAAATACTCCAGGGAGACCCAGTACTTC.

V usage is TRBV5-6 and J usage is TRBJ2-5, with 8 bases aligning to TRBD1. This CDR3 has 15 residues. J was trimmed by 4 bases and V by 2 bases; bases with no gene match: 7. Germline V gene sequence: CDR1 SGHDT, CDR2 YYEEEE. The CDR3 protein is CASSFLNTGGETQYF. The DNA of the CDR3 is TGTGCCAGCAGCTTCCTAAATACAGGGGGAGAGACCCAGTACTTC.